The T cell receptor (beta chain) under discussion was sequenced for a study of beta chain features in type 1 diabetes (dated by TCRdb to the late 2010s). As for the study more broadly: Mean age, gender distribution, total cell number and subset yield did not differ between patients and healthy donors. A total of roughly 99,000,000 sorted cells were examined across all samples, and the number of cells per subset was strongly correlated with RNA yield. In the study, recently diagnosed type 1 diabetes patients and matched healthy donors were compared on the TCRB repertoires of their sorted circulating CD4+ T cell subsets. Regulatory and stem cell-like memory subsets were obtained from only 8 patients and roughly 8 healthy donors, while naive and central memory subsets were obtained from all 30 or so donors.

Summary of the overall study and its limitations: Sequencing cDNA rather than genomic DNA could over-represent highly expressing activated cells, although activation and CD3 levels did not differ between groups. Shorter templates might be favored by PCR, yet because patient and control samples were amplified and corrected together, any such skew would affect both groups equally. HLA sub-analyses involved small numbers of individuals, so any influence of HLA type on TCRB rearrangement remained unresolved. A moderate but significant shortening of TCRB CDR3 length was observed in type 1 diabetes patients in all four CD4+ subsets. Fewer insertions and more nucleotide deletions at VDJ recombination sites were observed in patients with type 1 diabetes, implying thymic rearrangement abnormalities. The naive, central memory and regulatory TCRB repertoires appeared to resemble one another more closely among patients than among healthy donors.

The entire amount of isolated RNA was reverse transcribed using the High Capacity cDNA Reverse Transcription Kit, so the sequenced TCRB transcripts were expressed ones. Naive, central memory and regulatory T cell samples underwent deep immunoSEQ sequencing, averaging around 4 million total reads per sample. Sorted cells were lysed in RLT buffer and RNA was extracted with DNase-treated RNeasy Micro or Mini kits, depending on cell number. To prevent cross-contamination, every cell subset was processed on its own, while patient and healthy donor samples were processed together. Using the immunoSEQ multiplex PCR, TCRB sequences were amplified from cDNA into 87-bp fragments spanning the CDR3 region. Amplicons were sequenced on the Illumina HiSeq platform. In the paper's pipeline: PCR bias was corrected computationally using synthetic template baselines, and reads within Hamming distance 2 were collapsed, with unmergeable singletons discarded. Reads were aligned to IMGT to assign V, D and J genes, CDR3 length, and insertions or deletions at six rearrangement sites. Within each subset, clonotype counts were normalized to sorted cell number, after which true diversity and Gini coefficients were computed with the tcR R package. The overlap coefficient, calculated on TCRB nucleotide sequences, was used to quantify repertoire sharing. As a proxy for the pre-selection repertoire, out-of-frame TCRB sequences from naive cells were analyzed. This is the immuneACCESS table as TCRdb keeps it, with only in-frame sequences that have V and J called. A part of the clones is gone; compared with another copy, unresolved V genes explain less than half, and the rest is unexplained. V, J and clone size are those of that table, while D and trimming were read from the DNA. In this sample the table shows 150,000 to 200,000 clones, roughly 60% of which occur a single time. The top ten hold about 0.091% of the sample.

From each donor, a single peripheral blood sample of 90 to 150 mL on average was drawn into heparinised tubes. Naive, central memory, regulatory and stem cell-like memory CD4+ T cells were sorted on a BD FACSAria II using a panel including CD45RO, CCR7, CD25, CD127, CD95 and CD27. A purity above 95% was achieved for all sorted populations. PBMCs were isolated immediately by Lymphoprep density gradient centrifugation and stained directly without culture. Samples were stained and sorted in pairs, with one healthy donor and one patient per experiment, so that batch effects were minimized. In its sample, this clone was seen a few times. Which antigen it targets is not known. One base away there is no much larger clone; base qualities are not given. In the germline V gene, CDR1 corresponds to SQVTM and CDR2 to ANQGSEA. Inclusive of the bounding cysteine and phenylalanine, the CDR3 is 13 residues long. Here the CDR3 DNA is all that survives: 39 bases in frame from base 1. V drops 4 bases and J drops 9 bases, leaving 16 bases in between.

The sample consisted of naive CD4+ T cells from blood. The sample's cell subset or site label, in plain terms: true naive CD4+ T cells. The sequence was obtained from a man aged 25 to 45 with type 1 diabetes. The chain employs TRBV29-1 and TRBJ2-1, with the D call perhaps TRBD1 or TRBD2, as 6 bases match in each case. The CDR3 here reads CSVAGGRVGEQFF. Here is the DNA: TGCAGCGTTGCCGGGGGCAGGGTAGGTGAGCAGTTCTTC.